This TCR beta chain was profiled in a study of T cells in Graves' hyperthyroidism and ophthalmopathy. Clinical symptoms, serum thyroxine, TRAb, thyroid ultrasound and orbital computed tomography informed diagnoses. Study-level findings and limits: Most thyroid clonotypes expanded above 0.001 were also detected in blood. Before onset, by a median of about seven months, the model predicted ophthalmopathy.

There were TCR beta CDR3 regions amplified from RNA transcripts. When the TCR CDR3 underwent first-round RT-PCR, the HTBI primer set was used. TCRdb reanalysed the multiplex PCR reads using MiXCR and keeps one entry per CDR3 protein. The table lists a few hundred thousand distinct CDR3 sequences, roughly 15% of them singletons. In this sample, this clonotype turned up many times. Its cognate antigen is unknown. The sequenced sample was blood. This clonotype was obtained from a woman between 40 and 50 years old with Graves' ophthalmopathy.

CDR3 in amino acids: CASTVAQETQYF. DNA of the CDR3: TGTGCCAGCACAGTAGCTCAAGAGACCCAGTACTTC. The rearrangement links TRBV12-3 or TRBV12-4 to TRBJ2-5; D call uncertain. The CDR3 extends over 12 amino acids. Deletions cut 7 bases from V and 2 bases from J, with 8 bases between.